This T cell receptor beta chain was identified in a study of cytomegalovirus exposure and HLA in healthy donors. Study observations and caveats: There were some V segments, including TRBV6-2 and TRBV6-3, excluded as indistinguishable. In vitro assays verified that three CMV-associated chains recognized CMV antigens specifically.

As regards this clone: Its antigen is undetermined.

The germline V and J ends were trimmed by 1 base and 3 bases, with 9 bases remaining between them. The length of the CDR3 is 14 residues. Primers included in the PCR were 60 Vbeta and 13 Jbeta primers. In the source study's methods: A later analysis counted 70 million to 85 million unique TCR beta chains, some 11 million shared. Assay: immunoSEQ multiplex PCR; the TCRdb copy retains only in-frame clones and omits some. The V and J calls and the clone size are those of that table, but D and trimming were determined from the DNA. This table has over 140,000 clones, about 84% appearing once. Material: PBMCs. This chain joins TRBV23-1 and TRBJ2-5; D remains ambiguous. Being an ORF, TRBV23-1 has a function that is uncertain. The source is a man aged 50 to 60 in good health and CMV-seronegative. CDR3 loop: CASSQFFDKETQYF. In nucleotides, the CDR3 is TGCGCCAGCAGTCAATTTTTTGACAAAGAGACCCAGTACTTC.